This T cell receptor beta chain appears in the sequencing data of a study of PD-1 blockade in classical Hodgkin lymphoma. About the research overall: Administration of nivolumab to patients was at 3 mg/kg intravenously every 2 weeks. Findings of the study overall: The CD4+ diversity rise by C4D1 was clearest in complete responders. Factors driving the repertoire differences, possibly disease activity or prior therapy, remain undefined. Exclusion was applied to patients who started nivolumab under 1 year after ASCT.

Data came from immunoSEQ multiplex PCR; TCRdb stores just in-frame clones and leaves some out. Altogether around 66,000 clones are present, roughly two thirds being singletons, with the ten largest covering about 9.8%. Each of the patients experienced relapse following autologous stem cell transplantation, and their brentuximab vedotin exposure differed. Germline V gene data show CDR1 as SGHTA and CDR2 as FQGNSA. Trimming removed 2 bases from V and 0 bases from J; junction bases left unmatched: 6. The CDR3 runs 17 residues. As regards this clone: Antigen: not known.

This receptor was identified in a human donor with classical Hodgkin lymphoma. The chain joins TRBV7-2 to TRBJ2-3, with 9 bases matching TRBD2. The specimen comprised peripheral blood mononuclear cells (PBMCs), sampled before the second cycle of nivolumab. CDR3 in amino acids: CASSLRASGTSTDTQYF. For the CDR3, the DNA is TGTGCCAGCAGCTTAAGGGCTAGCGGGACTAGCACAGATACGCAGTATTTT.